This T cell receptor beta chain was identified during a study of T cell responses to AZD1222 COVID-19 vaccine. Across the study: It was second doses at about 4 or about 12 weeks that were pooled. The study's findings and limits: Sampling captured repertoires only after the peak T cell response.

Clones were sequenced by immunoSEQ multiplex PCR, and TCRdb holds only the in-frame ones, with some missing. Of tens of thousands of clones in the sample, about 87% were seen once. On this clone: As yet, its antigen is unknown.

After removal of 3 bases from V and 3 bases from J, the junction contained 3 bases not matched to a gene. Germline loops: CDR1 MNHNS, CDR2 SASEGT. The CDR3 has 15 residues. The sample was peripheral blood, taken on day 0 of AZD1222 vaccination. The chain joins TRBV6-1 to TRBJ2-1; TRBD2 matches 9 bases. The clonotype originates from an adult in good health. The CDR3 DNA follows: TGTGCCAGCAGTGAGCTTAGCGGGGGCTACAATGAGCAGTTCTTC. The encoded protein is CASSELSGGYNEQFF.